This is a list of T cell receptor beta chains from one sample in a study of CD8+ T cells in alopecia areata. Assay: immunoSEQ multiplex PCR; the TCRdb copy retains only in-frame clones and omits some. In the table there are 150,000 to 200,000 clones, roughly 66% of which are singletons. The sequencing here drew on CD8+ T cells sorted from blood, taken at week 0. These receptors were obtained from a human donor with alopecia areata. The CDR3 runs from the conserved cysteine through the conserved F or W. A D gene is named only where the DNA matches it firmly. The size entry is marked missing in some rows and otherwise reads once, few, many or a size class.

d_gene	v_gene	abundance	j_gene	CDR3aa	CDR3nt
.	TRBV9	.	TRBJ2-3	CASSGRGLTGDTQYF	TGTGCCAGCAGCGGACGCGGGCTTACCGGAGATACGCAGTATTTT
TRBD1	TRBV2	.	TRBJ1-2	CARRDRGSSNYGYTF	TGTGCCAGGCGGGACAGGGGGTCTTCTAACTATGGCTACACCTTC
TRBD2	TRBV6-5	.	TRBJ2-2	CASSYDSGGNTGELFF	TGTGCCAGCAGTTACGATAGCGGGGGTAACACCGGGGAGCTGTTTTTT
TRBD1	TRBV27	.	TRBJ1-2	CASSSGTGYQNGYTF	TGTGCCAGCAGTTCCGGGACAGGGTACCAGAATGGCTACACCTTC
TRBD1	TRBV19	.	TRBJ1-5	CAGGTGLGNQPQHF	TGTGCCGGGGGGACAGGGTTGGGCAATCAGCCCCAGCATTTT
TRBD1	TRBV27	.	TRBJ1-2	CASSVTGGVGAGYTF	TGTGCCAGCAGTGTCACAGGGGGCGTGGGCGCTGGCTACACCTTC
.	TRBV27	.	TRBJ1-1	CASSSSQGYTEAFF	TGTGCCAGCAGTTCTTCACAGGGTTACACTGAAGCTTTCTTT
.	TRBV6-4	once	TRBJ2-7	CASSVWQGSSYEQYF	TGTGCCAGCAGTGTTTGGCAGGGAAGCTCCTACGAGCAGTACTTC
.	TRBV4-1	.	TRBJ2-3	CASSQGPNKDTQYF	TGCGCCAGCAGCCAAGGACCAAATAAGGATACGCAGTATTTT
TRBD1	TRBV12-5	.	TRBJ1-6	CASGLASGTGGWYSPLHF	TGTGCTAGTGGTTTAGCCTCCGGGACAGGTGGTTGGTACTCACCCCTCCACTTT
TRBD1	TRBV5-1	few	TRBJ2-7	CASSLGTGGSYEQYF	TGCGCCAGCAGCTTGGGGACAGGGGGATCCTACGAGCAGTACTTC
TRBD1	TRBV7-8	.	TRBJ2-7	CASSFEQGAYEQYF	TGTGCCAGCAGCTTCGAACAGGGGGCATACGAGCAGTACTTC
TRBD2	TRBV25-1	.	TRBJ2-5	CASSALAQETQYF	TGTGCCAGCAGTGCACTAGCGCAGGAGACCCAGTACTTC
.	TRBV13	few	TRBJ2-5	CASSSGGGETQYF	TGTGCCAGCAGCTCCGGGGGTGGAGAGACCCAGTACTTC
.	TRBV7-3	.	TRBJ2-7	CASSDGANEQYF	TGTGCCAGCAGTGACGGGGCCAACGAGCAGTACTTC
.	TRBV11-2	once	TRBJ1-1	CASSFMSGVNTEAFF	TGTGCCAGCAGCTTCATGAGCGGTGTGAACACTGAAGCTTTCTTT
.	TRBV6-5	.	TRBJ1-1	CASTHNTEAFF	TGTGCCAGCACCCATAACACTGAAGCTTTCTTT
TRBD2	TRBV29-1	few	TRBJ2-1	CSVERNVLAGSSYNEQFF	TGCAGCGTTGAACGGAACGTCTTAGCGGGCAGCTCCTACAATGAGCAGTTCTTC
.	TRBV6-5	few	TRBJ2-5	CASSHVEEGRETQYF	TGTGCCAGCAGCCACGTGGAGGAAGGGAGAGAGACCCAGTACTTC
TRBD1	TRBV25-1	.	TRBJ2-7	CASSEYPTGVGEQYF	TGTGCCAGCAGTGAATACCCCACAGGGGTAGGCGAGCAGTACTTC
TRBD1	TRBV29-1	few	TRBJ2-7	CSVLFRTGTYEQYF	TGCAGCGTCCTATTTAGGACAGGGACCTACGAGCAGTACTTC
.	TRBV9	few	TRBJ2-7	CASSVGSGLFPYEQYF	TGTGCCAGCAGCGTAGGATCGGGGCTCTTTCCCTACGAGCAGTACTTC
.	TRBV2	once	TRBJ2-3	CAIPKRGGGADTQYF	TGTGCCATCCCGAAGAGGGGGGGTGGTGCAGATACGCAGTATTTT
TRBD2	TRBV19	few	TRBJ2-7	CASSPTPPRGGYEQYF	TGTGCCAGTAGTCCCACACCTCCCCGGGGGGGTTACGAGCAGTACTTC
TRBD1	TRBV7-6	.	TRBJ1-6	CASSLGTGNSPLHF	TGTGCCAGCAGCTTGGGGACAGGAAATTCACCCCTCCACTTT
.	TRBV15	.	TRBJ2-1	CATSRVQEYNEQFF	TGTGCCACCAGCAGAGTACAGGAGTACAATGAGCAGTTCTTC
TRBD1	TRBV13	.	TRBJ2-3	CASSSTLLSGQGGGTDTQYF	TGTGCCAGCAGCTCTACCCTCCTTTCGGGACAGGGAGGCGGCACAGATACGCAGTATTTT
TRBD1	TRBV20-1	.	TRBJ1-2	CSAGTDYGYTF	TGCAGTGCCGGGACAGATTATGGCTACACCTTC
.	TRBV7-8	few	TRBJ2-1	CASSLGAYNEQFF	TGTGCCAGCAGCTTGGGGGCCTACAATGAGCAGTTCTTC
TRBD1	TRBV27	.	TRBJ1-2	CASTTGGGYGYTF	TGTGCCAGCACGACAGGGGGCGGCTATGGCTACACCTTC
.	TRBV11-2	once	TRBJ2-1	CASSFSNQQFF	TGTGCCAGCAGCTTTTCAAACCAGCAGTTCTTC
TRBD1	TRBV30	.	TRBJ2-1	CAWSVQGNEQFF	TGTGCCTGGAGTGTACAGGGGAATGAGCAGTTCTTC
.	TRBV27	.	TRBJ1-1	CASSSTVEAFF	TGTGCCAGCAGTTCAACAGTTGAAGCTTTCTTT
.	TRBV6-1	.	TRBJ2-7	CASSEGHWAYEQYF	TGTGCCAGCAGTGAAGGACATTGGGCCTACGAGCAGTACTTC
.	TRBV4-2	.	TRBJ1-6	CASSQFNRFESPLHF	TGTGCCAGCAGCCAATTCAACAGGTTCGAATCACCCCTCCACTTT
TRBD1	TRBV29-1	.	TRBJ2-5	CSLTGGEETQYF	TGCAGCCTGACAGGGGGCGAAGAGACCCAGTACTTC
.	TRBV10-3	.	TRBJ2-3	CAIRVTDTQYF	TGTGCCATCAGGGTCACAGATACGCAGTATTTT
.	TRBV19	.	TRBJ2-7	CASSGGPPYEQYF	TGTGCCAGTAGTGGGGGGCCACCCTACGAGCAGTACTTC
.	TRBV29-1	.	TRBJ1-4	CSVGAGLNEKLFF	TGCAGCGTCGGAGCTGGCCTGAATGAAAAACTGTTTTTT
.	TRBV30	.	TRBJ1-5	CAWSVGEGNQPQHF	TGTGCCTGGAGTGTGGGCGAGGGCAATCAGCCCCAGCATTTT
.	TRBV7-9	.	TRBJ1-1	CASSLGTNTEAFF	TGTGCCAGCAGCTTAGGGACTAACACTGAAGCTTTCTTT
.	TRBV5-6	once	TRBJ2-1	CASIGSSYNEQFF	TGTGCCAGCATTGGGAGCTCCTACAATGAGCAGTTCTTC
.	TRBV7-3	.	TRBJ2-3	CASSLTPGSTDTQYF	TGTGCCAGCAGCTTAACGCCGGGGTCCACAGATACGCAGTATTTT
.	TRBV19	.	TRBJ2-2	CASSWGVTGELFF	TGTGCCAGTAGTTGGGGAGTCACCGGGGAGCTGTTTTTT
.	TRBV29-1	.	TRBJ1-4	CSVGSNEKLFF	TGCAGCGTTGGGTCTAATGAAAAACTGTTTTTT
.	TRBV25-1	.	TRBJ1-2	CASSDSGWGPWGYTF	TGTGCCAGCAGTGATTCCGGGTGGGGACCTTGGGGCTACACCTTC
TRBD1	TRBV7-9	.	TRBJ2-7	CASSLRSGDRGSYEQYF	TGTGCCAGCAGCTTAAGGTCAGGGGACAGGGGGAGCTACGAGCAGTACTTC
.	TRBV13	few	TRBJ1-3	CASSLSQGNTIYF	TGTGCCAGCAGCTTATCTCAGGGAAACACCATATATTTT
TRBD1	TRBV13	few	TRBJ2-7	CASSSHHTSPGQGFSPYEQYF	TGTGCCAGCAGCTCTCACCATACGTCCCCGGGACAGGGGTTTTCCCCCTACGAGCAGTACTTC
.	TRBV7-9	.	TRBJ2-5	CASSQGLQVRYRETQYF	TGTGCCAGCAGCCAGGGCCTACAGGTTCGATACCGGGAGACCCAGTACTTC
.	TRBV7-8	.	TRBJ2-1	CASSSEVRVIDEQFF	TGTGCCAGCAGCTCAGAGGTCAGGGTTATAGATGAGCAGTTCTTC
.	TRBV19	.	TRBJ2-3	CASTLSRRYGDTQYF	TGTGCCAGTACCCTGAGCCGACGTTATGGGGATACGCAGTATTTT
TRBD1	TRBV5-1	.	TRBJ2-3	CASSPGQGFTSTDTQYF	TGCGCCAGCAGCCCAGGACAGGGCTTTACTAGCACAGATACGCAGTATTTT
TRBD1	TRBV11-3	once	TRBJ2-3	CASSTRDRYSTDTQYF	TGTGCCAGCAGCACCCGGGACAGATATAGCACAGATACGCAGTATTTT
TRBD1	TRBV4-1	.	TRBJ2-1	CASSQGPGQILEQFF	TGCGCCAGCAGCCAAGGGCCGGGACAGATTCTTGAGCAGTTCTTC
TRBD2	TRBV13	once	TRBJ2-2	CASSIGTSGTNTGELFF	TGTGCCAGCAGCATCGGGACTAGCGGGACGAACACCGGGGAGCTGTTTTTT
.	TRBV20-1	.	TRBJ1-2	CSAGPSSGYTF	TGCAGTGCCGGGCCCTCCTCTGGCTACACCTTC
TRBD1	TRBV29-1	.	TRBJ2-2	CSVKGTDTGELFF	TGCAGCGTGAAAGGGACAGACACCGGGGAGCTGTTTTTT